This TCR beta chain was captured in a study of shared clonotypes between healthy human individuals. The CDR3 extends over 16 amino acids. The germline CDR1 and CDR2 sequences are SGHAT and FQNNGV. The V and J ends lost 4 bases and 0 bases respectively, with 13 bases between them. Naive CD8 cells lacked CD45RO and underwent positive selection for CCR7, leaving out terminally differentiated effector memory CD45RA+ cells. Sequenced by immunoSEQ multiplex PCR; TCRdb stores in-frame clones only, minus some. This table has 1.5 million to 2.5 million clones, 85% to 95% appearing once. The rearrangement uses TRBV11-2 and TRBJ2-1; D remains unclear. This sequence originates from a man between 18 and 35 years old in good health. Sample: naive CD8+ T cells sorted from blood. CDR3 DNA: TGTGCCAGCAGCTCCGGGTCCGGACGCTCCTACAATGAGCAGTTCTTC. Amino acid sequence: CASSSGSGRSYNEQFF. The variable domain in full, completed from reference TRBV11-2 and TRBJ2-1, reads EAGVAQSPRYKIIEKRQSVAFWCNPISGHATLYWYQQILGQGPKLLIQFQNNGVVDDSQLPKDRFSAERLKGVDSTLKIQPAKLEDSAVYLCASSSGSGRSYNEQFFGPGTRLTVL.